The 2 T cell receptor beta chains listed next were all sequenced from one sample in a study of Ad26.COV2.S vaccination and SARS-CoV-2 variants. Generated by immunoSEQ multiplex PCR, the TCRdb table keeps only in-frame clones and is missing some. There are approximately 300,000 clones in the sample; around 84% occur only once, and more than 1.5% lies in the top ten. The treatment: roughly 18 received Ad26.COV2.S at low or high dose, single or two shots; several received placebo; per-sample allocation not given. Repertoires come from day 63 after the first vaccine or placebo injection. The sequences come from peripheral blood, collected in a trial of Ad26.COV2.S vaccine versus placebo. All receptors come from a person between 18 and 59 years old who received the Ad26.COV2.S COVID-19 vaccine or a placebo.

The chain combines TRBV29-1 with TRBJ1-4; the D gene is possibly TRBD1 (6 bases). This CDR3 is 13 amino acids long. Germline V lookup: CDR1 SQVTM, CDR2 ANQGSEA. V lost 0 bases and J lost 8, with 10 bases in between. DNA for the CDR3: TGCAGCGTTGAAGATCTTACAGGGGAAAAACTGTTTTTT. This encodes CSVEDLTGEKLFF.

The chain recombines TRBV5-4 with TRBJ2-7; 9 bases are shared with TRBD1. The CDR3 has 14 amino acids. Germline V lookup: CDR1 SGHNT, CDR2 YYREEE (reference sequence). Trimming removed 6 bases from V and 3 bases from J; junction bases left unmatched: 7. The CDR3 reads CASNPGQGDYEQYF. CDR3 DNA: TGTGCCAGCAACCCGGGACAGGGAGACTACGAGCAGTACTTC.